The present entry profiles one TCR beta chain with its context. Antigen: not known. It was roughly 190 ng DNA, tens of thousands of T cell genomes, that sorted-subset replicate PCRs used. Using immunoSEQ multiplex PCR, the repertoire was profiled, and TCRdb retains in-frame clones only, with some absent. Here the sample spans roughly 2.4 million clones, approximately 94% being singletons. The germline V gene has CDR1 MNHNY and CDR2 SVGAGI (reference sequence). The CDR3 is 16 amino acids. Trimming pared 2 bases from V and 5 bases from J, leaving 18 bases between. The source of the sample is a study of shared clonotypes between healthy human individuals. Regarding the study as a whole: In contrast to clonotypes shared by all four donors, non-shared clonotypes had lower generation probabilities. Naive subsets typically showed greater estimated richness than memory subsets.

The donors, all of them Caucasian adults, lived in Nashville, Tennessee. This chain uses TRBV6-6 with TRBJ2-5; D might be TRBD1 or TRBD2, each matching 5 bases. The source is a man younger than 30 in good health. Sequenced input: naive CD4+ T cells sorted from blood. Stated subset: CD45RA+ positively selected. This chain's CDR3 is CASSYPRGTLQETQYF. The CDR3 DNA reads as TGTGCCAGCAGTTACCCCCGAGGGACCCTCCAGGAGACCCAGTACTTC.